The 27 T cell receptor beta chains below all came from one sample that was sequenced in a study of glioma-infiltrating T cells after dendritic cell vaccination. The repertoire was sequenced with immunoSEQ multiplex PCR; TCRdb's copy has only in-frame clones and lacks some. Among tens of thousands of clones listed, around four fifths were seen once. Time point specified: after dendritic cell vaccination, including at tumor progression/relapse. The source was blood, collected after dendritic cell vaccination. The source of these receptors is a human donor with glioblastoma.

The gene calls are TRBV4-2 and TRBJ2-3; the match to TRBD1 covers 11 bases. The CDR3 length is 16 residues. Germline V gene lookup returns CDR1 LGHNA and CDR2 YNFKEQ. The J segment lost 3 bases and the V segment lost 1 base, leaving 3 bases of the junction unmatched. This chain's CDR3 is CASSQVGTGGTDTQYF. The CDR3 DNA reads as TGTGCCAGCAGCCAAGTTGGGACAGGGGGGACAGATACGCAGTATTTT.

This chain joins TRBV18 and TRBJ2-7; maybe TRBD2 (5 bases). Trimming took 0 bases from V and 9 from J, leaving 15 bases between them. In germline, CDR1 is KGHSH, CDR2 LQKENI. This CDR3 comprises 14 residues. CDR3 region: CASSPPDSLFGQYF. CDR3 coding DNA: TGTGCCAGCTCACCACCGGACTCTCTATTCGGGCAGTACTTC.

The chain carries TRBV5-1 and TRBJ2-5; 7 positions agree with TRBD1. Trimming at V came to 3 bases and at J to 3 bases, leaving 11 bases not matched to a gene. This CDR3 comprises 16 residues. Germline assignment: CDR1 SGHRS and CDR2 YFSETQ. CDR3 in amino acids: CASSSMLPGTEETQYF. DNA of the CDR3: TGCGCCAGCAGCTCGATGTTACCGGGGACAGAAGAGACCCAGTACTTC.

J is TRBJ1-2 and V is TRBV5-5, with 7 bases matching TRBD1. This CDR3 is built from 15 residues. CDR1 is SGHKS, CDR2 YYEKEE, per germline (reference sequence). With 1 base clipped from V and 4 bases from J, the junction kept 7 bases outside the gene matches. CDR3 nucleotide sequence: TGTGCCAGCAGCTTGCATCTGGACAGGTTCTATGGCTACACCTTC. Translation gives CASSLHLDRFYGYTF. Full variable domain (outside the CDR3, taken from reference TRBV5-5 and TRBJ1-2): DAGVTQSPTHLIKTRGQQVTLRCSPISGHKSVSWYQQVLGQGPQFIFQYYEKEERGRGNFPDRFSARQFPNYSSELNVNALLLGDSALYLCASSLHLDRFYGYTFGSGTRLTVV.

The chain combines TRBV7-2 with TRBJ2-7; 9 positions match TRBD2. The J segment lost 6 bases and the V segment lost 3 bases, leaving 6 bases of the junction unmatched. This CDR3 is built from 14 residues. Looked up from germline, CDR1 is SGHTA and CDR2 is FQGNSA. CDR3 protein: CASSFGGGAREQYF. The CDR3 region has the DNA TGTGCCAGCAGCTTCGGCGGGGGGGCCCGCGAGCAGTACTTC.

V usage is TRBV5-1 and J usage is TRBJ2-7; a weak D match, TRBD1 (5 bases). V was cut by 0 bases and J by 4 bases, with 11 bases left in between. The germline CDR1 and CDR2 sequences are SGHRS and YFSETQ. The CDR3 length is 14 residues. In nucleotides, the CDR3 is TGCGCCAGCAGCTTGGCACAGGAGTCATACGAGCAGTACTTC. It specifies CASSLAQESYEQYF.

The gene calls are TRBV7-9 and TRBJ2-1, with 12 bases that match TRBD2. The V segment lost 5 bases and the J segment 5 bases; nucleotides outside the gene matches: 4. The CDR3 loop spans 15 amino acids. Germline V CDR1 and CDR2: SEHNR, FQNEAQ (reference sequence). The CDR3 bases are TGTGCCAGCAGCCAACTAGCGGGGGGCCACAATGAGCAGTTCTTC. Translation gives CASSQLAGGHNEQFF. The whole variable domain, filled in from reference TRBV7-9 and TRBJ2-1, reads DTGVSQNPRHKITKRGQNVTFRCDPISEHNRLYWYRQTLGQGPEFLTYFQNEAQLEKSRLLSDRFSAERPKGSFSTLEIQRTEQGDSAMYLCASSQLAGGHNEQFFGPGTRLTVL.

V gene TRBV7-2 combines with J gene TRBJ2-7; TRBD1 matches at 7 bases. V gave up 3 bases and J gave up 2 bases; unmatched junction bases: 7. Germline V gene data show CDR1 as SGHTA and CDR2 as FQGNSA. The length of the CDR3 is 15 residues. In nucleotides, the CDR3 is TGTGCCAGCAGCTTTGGGATACAGGGGACCTACGAGCAGTACTTC. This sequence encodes CASSFGIQGTYEQYF.

Here the CDR3 reads CASSGTGGRNTIYF. The CDR3 DNA follows: TGTGCCAGCAGCGGGACCGGGGGGCGAAACACCATATATTTT. The chain employs TRBV7-2 and TRBJ1-3; a weak D match, TRBD1 (6 bases). The CDR3 runs 14 residues. V was shortened by 5 bases and J by 5 bases, with 13 bases between the two germline ends. Germline V gene sequence: CDR1 SGHTA, CDR2 FQGNSA.

CDR3 region: CASSPPGQRNTEAFF. As DNA, the CDR3 is TGTGCCAGCTCACCACCGGGACAGAGAAACACTGAAGCTTTCTTT. The rearrangement joins TRBV18 to TRBJ1-1; 7 bases fit TRBD1. V shed 0 bases, J shed 2 bases, and the junction held 3 bases outside the gene matches. CDR3 size: 15 residues. Germline V gives CDR1 KGHSH, CDR2 LQKENI.

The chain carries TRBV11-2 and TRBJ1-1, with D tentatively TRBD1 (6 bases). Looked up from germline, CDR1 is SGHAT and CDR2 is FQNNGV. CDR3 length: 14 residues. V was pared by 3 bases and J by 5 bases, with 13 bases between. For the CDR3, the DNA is TGTGCCAGCAGCTTTAACAGGGAGGGAACTGAAGCTTTCTTT. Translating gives CASSFNREGTEAFF.

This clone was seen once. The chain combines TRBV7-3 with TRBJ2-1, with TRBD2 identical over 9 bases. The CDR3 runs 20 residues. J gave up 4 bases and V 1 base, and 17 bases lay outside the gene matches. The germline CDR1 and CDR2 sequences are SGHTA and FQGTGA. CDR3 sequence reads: CASSLRGPREAGGVYNEQFF. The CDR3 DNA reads TGTGCCAGCAGCTTAAGGGGGCCCCGTGAAGCGGGGGGCGTATACAATGAGCAGTTCTTC.

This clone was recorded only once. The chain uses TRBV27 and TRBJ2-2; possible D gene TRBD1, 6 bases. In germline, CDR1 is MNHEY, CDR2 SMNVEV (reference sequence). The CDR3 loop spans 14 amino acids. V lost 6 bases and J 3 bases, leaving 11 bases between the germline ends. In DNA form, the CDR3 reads TGTGCCAGCAGCCCGGGACATCACACCGGGGAGCTGTTTTTT. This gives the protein CASSPGHHTGELFF.

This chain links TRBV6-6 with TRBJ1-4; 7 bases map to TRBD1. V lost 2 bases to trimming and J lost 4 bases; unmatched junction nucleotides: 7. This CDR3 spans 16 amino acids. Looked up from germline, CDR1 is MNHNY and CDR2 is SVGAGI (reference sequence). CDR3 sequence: CASSYGATGINEKLFF. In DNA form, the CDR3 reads TGTGCCAGCAGTTACGGGGCGACAGGGATTAATGAAAAACTGTTTTTT.

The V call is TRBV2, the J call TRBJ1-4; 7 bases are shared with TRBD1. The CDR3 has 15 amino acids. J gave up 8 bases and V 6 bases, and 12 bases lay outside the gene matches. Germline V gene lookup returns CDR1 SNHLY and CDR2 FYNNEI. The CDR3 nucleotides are TGTGCCAGCAGGATTTTACAGGGGCTTAGGGAAAAACTGTTTTTT. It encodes CASRILQGLREKLFF. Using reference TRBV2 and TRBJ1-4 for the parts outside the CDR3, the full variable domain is EPEVTQTPSHQVTQMGQEVILRCVPISNHLYFYWYRQILGQKVEFLVSFYNNEISEKSEIFDDQFSVERPDGSNFTLKIRSTKLEDSAMYFCASRILQGLREKLFFGSGTQLSVL.

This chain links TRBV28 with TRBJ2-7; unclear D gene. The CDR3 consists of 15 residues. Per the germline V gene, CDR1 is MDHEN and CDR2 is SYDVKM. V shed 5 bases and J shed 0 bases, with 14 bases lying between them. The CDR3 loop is CASSPNSPISYEQYF. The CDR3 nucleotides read TGTGCCAGCAGTCCCAATAGCCCCATCTCCTACGAGCAGTACTTC.

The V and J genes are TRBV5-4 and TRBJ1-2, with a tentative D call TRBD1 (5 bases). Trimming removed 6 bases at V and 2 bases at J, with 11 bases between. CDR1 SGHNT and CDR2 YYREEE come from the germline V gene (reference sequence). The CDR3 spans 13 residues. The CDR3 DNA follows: TGTGCCAGCATGGCGGGGGAAAACTATGGCTACACCTTC. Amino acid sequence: CASMAGENYGYTF.

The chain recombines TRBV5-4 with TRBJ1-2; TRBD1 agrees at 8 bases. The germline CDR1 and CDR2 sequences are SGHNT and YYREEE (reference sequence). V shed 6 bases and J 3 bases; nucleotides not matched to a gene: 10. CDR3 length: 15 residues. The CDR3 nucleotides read TGTGCCAGCACCTATACCAGGGGGCAGGACTATGGCTACACCTTC. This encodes CASTYTRGQDYGYTF.

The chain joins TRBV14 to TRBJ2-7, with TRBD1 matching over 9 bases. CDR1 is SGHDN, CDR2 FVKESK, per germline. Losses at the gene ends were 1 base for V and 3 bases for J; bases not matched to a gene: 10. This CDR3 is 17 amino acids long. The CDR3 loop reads CASSQGYLGGQGYEQYF. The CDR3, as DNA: TGTGCCAGCAGCCAAGGGTACCTGGGGGGACAGGGCTACGAGCAGTACTTC.

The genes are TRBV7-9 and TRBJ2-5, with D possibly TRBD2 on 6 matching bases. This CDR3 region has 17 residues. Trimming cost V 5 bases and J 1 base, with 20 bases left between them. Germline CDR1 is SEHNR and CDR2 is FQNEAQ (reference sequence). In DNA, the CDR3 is TGTGCCAGCAGCCCCGAACGACTAGGGCCACTCCAAGAGACCCAGTACTTC. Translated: CASSPERLGPLQETQYF.

DNA for the CDR3: TGTGCCAGCAGCCACGACAGAAACTATGGCTACACCTTC. Protein sequence: CASSHDRNYGYTF. J is TRBJ1-2 and V is TRBV7-9; TRBD1 is a possible D gene (5 bases). The CDR3 has 13 amino acids. In germline, CDR1 is SEHNR, CDR2 FQNEAQ (reference sequence). V lost 5 bases to trimming and J lost 2 bases, with 9 bases between them.

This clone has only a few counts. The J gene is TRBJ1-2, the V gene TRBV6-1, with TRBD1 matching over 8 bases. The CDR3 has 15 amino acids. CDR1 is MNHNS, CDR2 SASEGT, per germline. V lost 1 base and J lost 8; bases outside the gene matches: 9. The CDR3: CASSEVGQDREGYTF. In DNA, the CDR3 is TGTGCCAGCAGTGAAGTGGGACAGGATCGGGAAGGCTACACCTTC.

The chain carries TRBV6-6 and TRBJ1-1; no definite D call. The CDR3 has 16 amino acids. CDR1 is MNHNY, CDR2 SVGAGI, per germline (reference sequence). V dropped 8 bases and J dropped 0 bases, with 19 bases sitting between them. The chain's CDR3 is CASCNYDSGLNTEAFF. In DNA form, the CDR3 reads TGTGCCAGCTGCAACTATGACTCGGGGTTGAACACTGAAGCTTTCTTT.

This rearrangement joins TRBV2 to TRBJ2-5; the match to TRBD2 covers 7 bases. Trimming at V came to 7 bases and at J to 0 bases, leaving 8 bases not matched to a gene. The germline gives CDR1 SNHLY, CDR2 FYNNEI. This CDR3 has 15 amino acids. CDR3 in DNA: TGTGCCAGCACCGCGGGGGAATTATACCAAGAGACCCAGTACTTC. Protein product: CASTAGELYQETQYF.

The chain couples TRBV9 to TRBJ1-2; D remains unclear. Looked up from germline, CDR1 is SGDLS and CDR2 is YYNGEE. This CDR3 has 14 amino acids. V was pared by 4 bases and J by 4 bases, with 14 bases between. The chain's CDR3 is CASSPREGSYGYTF. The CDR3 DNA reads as TGTGCCAGCAGCCCTCGGGAGGGTTCCTATGGCTACACCTTC.

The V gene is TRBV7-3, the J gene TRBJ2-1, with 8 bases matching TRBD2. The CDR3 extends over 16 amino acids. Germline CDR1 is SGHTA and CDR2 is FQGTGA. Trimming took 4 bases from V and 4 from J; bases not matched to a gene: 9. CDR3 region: CASSSLGIAGYNEQFF. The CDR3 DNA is TGTGCCAGCAGCTCGCTCGGGATAGCGGGGTACAATGAGCAGTTCTTC.

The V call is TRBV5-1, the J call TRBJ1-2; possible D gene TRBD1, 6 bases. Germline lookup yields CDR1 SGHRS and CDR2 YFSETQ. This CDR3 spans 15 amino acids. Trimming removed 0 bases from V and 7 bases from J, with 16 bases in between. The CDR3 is CASSLALDRVAGYTF. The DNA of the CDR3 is TGCGCCAGCAGCTTGGCACTGGACAGAGTTGCTGGCTACACCTTC.